The 2 T cell receptor beta chains presented below share a single source sample, sequenced in a study of Ad26.COV2.S vaccination and SARS-CoV-2 variants. Generated by immunoSEQ multiplex PCR, the TCRdb table keeps only in-frame clones and is missing some. The table has 300,000 to 350,000 clones, 85% to 90% seen once. Regarding treatment: 19 received Ad26.COV2.S at low or high dose, single or two shots; 5 received placebo; per-sample allocation not given. Collection of the samples took place on day 63 after the first injection of vaccine or placebo. This sample comprised peripheral blood, obtained in a trial of Ad26.COV2.S vaccine versus placebo. The receptor source for this set is a person aged 18-60 years who received the Ad26.COV2.S COVID-19 vaccine or a placebo.

The chain recombines TRBV6-5 with TRBJ1-2, with D possibly TRBD1 on 6 matching bases. This CDR3 contains 12 residues. The germline V gene has CDR1 MNHEY and CDR2 SVGAGI. Trimming removed 2 bases from V and 8 bases from J, with 9 bases in between. The CDR3, as DNA: TGTGCCAGCAGTTACGGGGGGGGCGGCTACACCTTC. It encodes CASSYGGGGYTF.

This rearrangement joins TRBV3-1 (or the pseudogene TRBV3-2) to TRBJ2-1; no clear D gene. The CDR3 covers 12 residues. The germline V and J ends were trimmed by 1 base and 10 bases, with 8 bases remaining between them. Germline CDR1 LGHDT, CDR2 YNNKEL (reference sequence). The CDR3 DNA reads as TGTGCCAGCAGCCAAGTACATTCCGAGCAGTTCTTC. Protein: CASSQVHSEQFF.